These 27 T cell receptor beta chains share one sample of origin, sequenced in a study of blood T cell repertoires in COVID-19. Libraries were prepared by immunoSEQ multiplex PCR; TCRdb keeps only in-frame clonotypes and omits some of them. The sample includes approximately 150,000 clones, 80% to 90% of them seen just once. The sample taken for sequencing was peripheral blood. Every receptor here comes from a woman in her 50s with acute or convalescent COVID-19.

CDR3 DNA: TGCGCCAGCAGCTTGGGGGCACCTTCAAGATTTACGAACACTGAAGCTTTCTTT. Translated, it gives CASSLGAPSRFTNTEAFF. This chain joins TRBV5-1 and TRBJ1-1; no reliable D call. V lost 0 bases and J 1 base, leaving 19 bases between the germline ends. CDR1 and CDR2 (germline): SGHRS, YFSETQ. This CDR3 has 18 amino acids. Using reference TRBV5-1 and TRBJ1-1 for the parts outside the CDR3, the full variable domain is KAGVTQTPRYLIKTRGQQVTLSCSPISGHRSVSWYQQTPGQGLQFLFEYFSETQRNKGNFPGRFSGRQFSNSRSEMNVSTLELGDSALYLCASSLGAPSRFTNTEAFFGQGTRLTVV.

The chain couples TRBV19 to TRBJ1-3; D uncertain. Trimming cost V 7 bases and J 0 bases, with 4 bases left between them. Germline V gene lookup returns CDR1 LNHDA and CDR2 SQIVND (reference sequence). CDR3 length equals 12 residues. The CDR3 DNA sequence: TGTGCCAGTACTTTCTCTGGAAACACCATATATTTT. The encoded protein is CASTFSGNTIYF.

The chain uses TRBV12-2 and TRBJ1-5. TRBV12-2 is a known pseudogene. The CDR3 length is 20 residues. Written as DNA, the CDR3 is TGTGCAAGTCGCTTAGCGGTAGCGGCGGGGGTAGGGATAAGCAATCAGCCCCAGCATTTT. It specifies CASRLAVAAGVGISNQPQHF.

The V gene is TRBV10-3, the J gene TRBJ2-7, with 9 bases that match TRBD2. Trimming cost V 8 bases and J 6 bases; bases outside gene matches: 8. The CDR3 sequence is 13 residues long. CDR1 is ENHRY and CDR2 is SYGVKD in the germline V gene. CDR3 protein: CAIGTSLGGEQYF. CDR3 in DNA: TGTGCCATCGGGACTAGCTTAGGGGGCGAGCAGTACTTC.

This clone was observed a handful of times. The chain combines TRBV27 with TRBJ2-3; 10 bases line up with TRBD2. The CDR3 sequence is 16 residues long. CDR1 and CDR2 from the germline V gene are MNHEY and SMNVEV (reference sequence). V was pared by 3 bases and J by 5 bases, with 8 bases of the junction left unmatched. CDR3 sequence (DNA): TGTGCCAGCAGTTTCTGGAGCGGGGGGGCCCAAGATACGCAGTATTTT. This sequence encodes CASSFWSGGAQDTQYF.

J is TRBJ1-4 and V is TRBV4-3, with 8 positions matching TRBD1. CDR1 and CDR2 from the germline V gene are LGHNA and YSLEER. The CDR3 extends over 14 amino acids. V was clipped by 3 bases and J by 5 bases; unmatched bases: 2. CDR3 protein: CASSHRQGNEKLFF. For the CDR3, the DNA is TGCGCCAGCAGCCATCGACAGGGGAATGAAAAACTGTTTTTT.

This rearrangement joins TRBV18 to TRBJ2-5; 12 bases are a match to TRBD2. The CDR3 loop spans 16 amino acids. Germline CDR1 is KGHSH and CDR2 is LQKENI. The V segment lost 4 bases and the J segment 0 bases; nucleotides outside the gene matches: 3. The CDR3 bases are TGTGCCAGCTCACTTCGACTAGCGGGGGACCAAGAGACCCAGTACTTC. This gives the protein CASSLRLAGDQETQYF. The variable domain in full, completed from reference TRBV18 and TRBJ2-5, reads NAGVMQNPRHLVRRRGQEARLRCSPMKGHSHVYWYRQLPEEGLKFMVYLQKENIIDESGMPKERFSAEFPKEGPSILRIQQVVRGDSAAYFCASSLRLAGDQETQYFGPGTRLLVL.

The chain uses TRBV4-3 and TRBJ2-1, with 8 bases matching TRBD2. With V trimmed by 5 bases and J by 4 bases, 10 bases remained unmatched. The length of the CDR3 is 16 residues. CDR1 is LGHNA and CDR2 is YSLEER in the germline V gene. The CDR3 DNA is TGCGCCAGCAGCGACGCGGAGCGGGAGTTATACAATGAGCAGTTCTTC. Protein product: CASSDAERELYNEQFF.

The chain joins TRBV12-3 or TRBV12-4 to TRBJ2-2; maybe TRBD1 (5 bases). Trimming stripped 5 bases from V and 7 bases from J, with 11 bases between. The CDR3 is made up of 13 amino acids. CDR3 DNA: TGTGCCAGCAGTGACAGCAGGGTCGGGGAGCTGTTTTTT. It yields the protein CASSDSRVGELFF.

The chain joins TRBV5-1 to TRBJ2-2, with unresolved D. Germline values: CDR1 SGHRS, CDR2 YFSETQ. The CDR3 loop spans 16 amino acids. V lost 0 bases and J lost 1, with 10 bases in between. The chain's CDR3 is CASSLDGDENTGELFF. The CDR3 DNA reads as TGCGCCAGCAGCTTGGACGGTGATGAGAACACCGGGGAGCTGTTTTTT.

The genes are TRBV2 and TRBJ2-2; D perhaps matches TRBD2 (5 bases). In germline, CDR1 is SNHLY, CDR2 FYNNEI. Trimming took off 6 bases at V and 1 base at J, with 12 bases between the two ends. This CDR3 spans 15 amino acids. CDR3 in amino acids: CASSWVGLNTGELFF. Written as DNA, the CDR3 is TGTGCCAGCAGCTGGGTCGGACTGAACACCGGGGAGCTGTTTTTT.

The chain uses TRBV19 and TRBJ1-5; TRBD1 aligns across 7 bases. Per germline, CDR1 LNHDA and CDR2 SQIVND (reference sequence). V lost 5 bases and J lost 3; bases outside the gene matches: 4. The CDR3 has 14 residues. DNA for the CDR3: TGTGCCAGTAGTCTCGGGACAGACAATCAGCCCCAGCATTTT. Protein sequence: CASSLGTDNQPQHF.

V and J are TRBV12-5 and TRBJ2-3, with D tentatively TRBD2 (6 bases). The CDR3 totals 14 residues. V dropped 6 bases and J dropped 4 bases, with 14 bases sitting between them. Germline CDR1 and CDR2: LGHNT and FRNRAP. The CDR3 region is CASGRLVGADTQYF. CDR3 nucleotides: TGTGCTAGTGGCCGACTAGTTGGCGCAGATACGCAGTATTTT.

The chain couples TRBV6-2 or TRBV6-3 to TRBJ2-1; 7 bases line up with TRBD2. This CDR3 is built from 16 residues. V trimming: 2 bases; J trimming: 0 bases; junction bases outside the gene matches: 4. Germline V gene data show CDR1 as MNHEY and CDR2 as SVGEGT. Here the CDR3 reads CASSYSGVSSYNEQFF. As DNA, the CDR3 is TGTGCCAGCAGTTACAGCGGGGTAAGCTCCTACAATGAGCAGTTCTTC.

The chain couples TRBV7-8 to TRBJ2-3, with D possibly TRBD2 on 5 matching bases. Between the trimmed V and J ends, which lost 2 bases and 0 bases, there was a span of 9 bases. In germline, CDR1 is SGHVS, CDR2 FQNEAQ. The CDR3 extends over 15 amino acids. CDR3 nucleotide sequence: TGTGCCAGCAGCTTAAACGGGAAGAGCACAGATACGCAGTATTTT. The encoded protein is CASSLNGKSTDTQYF.

This clone appeared a few times. The V call is TRBV7-9, the J call TRBJ1-1; D gene uncertain. Trimming removed 4 bases from V and 5 bases from J, with 11 bases in between. Germline V lookup: CDR1 SEHNR, CDR2 FQNEAQ (reference sequence). The length of the CDR3 is 13 residues. The CDR3 DNA sequence: TGTGCCAGCAGCTATACGGGTGGAACTGAAGCTTTCTTT. This translates into CASSYTGGTEAFF.

The CDR3, as DNA: TGTGCCAGCAGCTTAGTAAAGGGACAGGGGTCCTACGAGCAGTACTTC. Amino acid sequence: CASSLVKGQGSYEQYF. The rearrangement uses TRBV7-8 and TRBJ2-7, with 10 bases fitting TRBD1. CDR3 length equals 16 residues. Germline V gives CDR1 SGHVS, CDR2 FQNEAQ. V lost 1 base and J lost 1; bases outside the gene matches: 4.

The chain joins TRBV7-2 to TRBJ2-3; tentative D call: TRBD2 (6 bases). This CDR3 spans 16 amino acids. Per germline, CDR1 SGHTA and CDR2 FQGNSA. The ends were cut back, 5 bases at V and 0 bases at J, with 15 bases in the middle. The CDR3 loop is CASSLFGSASTDTQYF. CDR3 sequence (DNA): TGTGCCAGCAGCCTCTTCGGGAGCGCTAGCACAGATACGCAGTATTTT.

The CDR3: CASSPGTGNTGELFF. As DNA, the CDR3 is TGTGCCAGTAGCCCTGGGACAGGGAACACCGGGGAGCTGTTTTTT. The V gene is TRBV19, the J gene TRBJ2-2; 8 bases line up with TRBD1. V dropped 6 bases and J dropped 1; count of bases not matched to a gene: 4. This CDR3 has 15 residues. Germline CDR1 and CDR2: LNHDA and SQIVND (reference sequence).

CDR3 DNA sequence: TGTGCCAGCAGTCAACAGGCTGGGGACGAGCAGTACTTC. This codes for CASSQQAGDEQYF. The chain is built from TRBV25-1 and TRBJ2-7, with D possibly being TRBD1 (5 bases). CDR1 is MGHDK and CDR2 is SYGVNS in the germline V gene. Trimming removed 5 bases at V and 5 bases at J, with 13 bases between. The CDR3 runs to 13 residues.

This clone was seen just once. CDR3 sequence (DNA): TGTGCCATCAGTGTATTGGGACAGGGGTTTGGCTACACCTTC. It encodes CAISVLGQGFGYTF. The chain links TRBV10-3 to TRBJ1-2; 10 nucleotides line up with TRBD1. Germline V CDR1 and CDR2: ENHRY, SYGVKD. There are 14 residues in the CDR3. With 4 bases clipped from V and 7 bases from J, the junction kept 6 bases outside the gene matches.

The rearrangement joins TRBV3-1 (or the pseudogene TRBV3-2) to TRBJ1-6, with TRBD1 identical over 7 bases. Germline loops: CDR1 LGHDT, CDR2 YNNKEL (reference sequence). V shed 4 bases, J shed 7 bases, and the junction held 7 bases outside the gene matches. The CDR3 consists of 15 residues. The CDR3 DNA sequence: TGTGCCAGCAGCCCCCGGGACAGCCGAAATTCACCCCTCCACTTT. This encodes CASSPRDSRNSPLHF.

V is TRBV7-2 and J is TRBJ1-3; D is perhaps TRBD1 (6 bases). Trimming took off 5 bases at V and 3 bases at J, with 14 bases between the two ends. The germline CDR1 and CDR2 sequences are SGHTA and FQGNSA. This CDR3 has 15 residues. In nucleotides, the CDR3 is TGTGCCAGCAGCCAGGGGACGGACGGTGGAAACACCATATATTTT. It yields the protein CASSQGTDGGNTIYF.

The J gene is TRBJ1-3, the V gene TRBV4-1; D possibly corresponds to TRBD1 (6 bases). This CDR3 has 16 residues. The germline V gene has CDR1 MGHRA and CDR2 YSYEKL. Trimming cost V 4 bases and J 5 bases, with 18 bases left between them. Here the CDR3 DNA reads TGCGCCAGCAGCCGGTACCGGGACACGGCCCGAAACACCATATATTTT. It encodes CASSRYRDTARNTIYF.

The genes are TRBV19 and TRBJ2-1; D ambiguous. The V gene's germline CDR1 is LNHDA and CDR2 SQIVND (reference sequence). The length of the CDR3 is 16 residues. Trimming removed 1 base at V and 8 bases at J, with 18 bases between. DNA of the CDR3: TGTGCCAGTAGTATAGCAGCACAGCCTGCCCGGTATGAGCAGTTCTTC. Protein: CASSIAAQPARYEQFF.

This sequence joins TRBV20-1 and TRBJ1-3; D is unclear. Germline CDR1 DFQATT, CDR2 SNEGSKA (reference sequence). Between the trimmed V and J ends, which lost 3 bases and 0 bases, there was a span of 6 bases. This CDR3 has 13 residues. CDR3 DNA sequence: TGCAGTGCTAGTCGTAACTCTGGAAACACCATATATTTT. Translated, it gives CSASRNSGNTIYF.

This chain joins TRBV24-1 and TRBJ1-2; TRBD1 matches at 11 bases. CDR1 and CDR2 (germline): KGHDR, SFDVKD. This CDR3 has 15 amino acids. Unmatched junction bases numbered 7, after V lost 3 bases and J lost 8 bases. The CDR3 DNA reads as TGTGCCACCAGTGATCCCGGACAGGGGGCGGCGGGCTACACCTTC. The encoded protein is CATSDPGQGAAGYTF.